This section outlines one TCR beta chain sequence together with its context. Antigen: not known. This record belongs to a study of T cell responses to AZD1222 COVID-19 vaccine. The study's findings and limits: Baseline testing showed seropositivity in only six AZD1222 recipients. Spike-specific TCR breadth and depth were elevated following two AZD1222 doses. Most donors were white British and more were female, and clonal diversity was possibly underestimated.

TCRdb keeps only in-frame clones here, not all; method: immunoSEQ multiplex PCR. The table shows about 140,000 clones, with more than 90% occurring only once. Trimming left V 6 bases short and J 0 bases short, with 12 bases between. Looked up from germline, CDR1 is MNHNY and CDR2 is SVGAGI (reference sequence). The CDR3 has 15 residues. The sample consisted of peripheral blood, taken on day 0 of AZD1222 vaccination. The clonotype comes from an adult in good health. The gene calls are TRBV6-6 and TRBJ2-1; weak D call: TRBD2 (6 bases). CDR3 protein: CASSPAGPSYNEQFF. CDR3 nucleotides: TGTGCCAGCAGCCCGGCGGGACCCTCCTACAATGAGCAGTTCTTC.